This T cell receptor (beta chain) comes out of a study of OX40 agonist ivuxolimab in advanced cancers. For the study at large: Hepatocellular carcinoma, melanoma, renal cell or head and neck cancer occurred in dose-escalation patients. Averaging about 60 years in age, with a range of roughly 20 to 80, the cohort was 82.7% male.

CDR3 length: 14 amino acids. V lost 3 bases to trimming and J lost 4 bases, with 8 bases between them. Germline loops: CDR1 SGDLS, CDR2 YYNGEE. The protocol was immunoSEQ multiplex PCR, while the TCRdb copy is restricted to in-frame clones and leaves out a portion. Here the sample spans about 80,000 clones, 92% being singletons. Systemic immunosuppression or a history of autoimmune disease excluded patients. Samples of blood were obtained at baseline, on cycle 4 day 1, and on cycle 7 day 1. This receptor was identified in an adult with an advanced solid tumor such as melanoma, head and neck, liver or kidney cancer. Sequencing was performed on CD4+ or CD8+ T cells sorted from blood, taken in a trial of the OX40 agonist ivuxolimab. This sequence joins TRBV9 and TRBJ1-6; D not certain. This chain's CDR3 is CASSAGDYNSPLHF. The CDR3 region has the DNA TGTGCCAGCAGCGCCGGGGATTATAATTCACCCCTCCACTTT.